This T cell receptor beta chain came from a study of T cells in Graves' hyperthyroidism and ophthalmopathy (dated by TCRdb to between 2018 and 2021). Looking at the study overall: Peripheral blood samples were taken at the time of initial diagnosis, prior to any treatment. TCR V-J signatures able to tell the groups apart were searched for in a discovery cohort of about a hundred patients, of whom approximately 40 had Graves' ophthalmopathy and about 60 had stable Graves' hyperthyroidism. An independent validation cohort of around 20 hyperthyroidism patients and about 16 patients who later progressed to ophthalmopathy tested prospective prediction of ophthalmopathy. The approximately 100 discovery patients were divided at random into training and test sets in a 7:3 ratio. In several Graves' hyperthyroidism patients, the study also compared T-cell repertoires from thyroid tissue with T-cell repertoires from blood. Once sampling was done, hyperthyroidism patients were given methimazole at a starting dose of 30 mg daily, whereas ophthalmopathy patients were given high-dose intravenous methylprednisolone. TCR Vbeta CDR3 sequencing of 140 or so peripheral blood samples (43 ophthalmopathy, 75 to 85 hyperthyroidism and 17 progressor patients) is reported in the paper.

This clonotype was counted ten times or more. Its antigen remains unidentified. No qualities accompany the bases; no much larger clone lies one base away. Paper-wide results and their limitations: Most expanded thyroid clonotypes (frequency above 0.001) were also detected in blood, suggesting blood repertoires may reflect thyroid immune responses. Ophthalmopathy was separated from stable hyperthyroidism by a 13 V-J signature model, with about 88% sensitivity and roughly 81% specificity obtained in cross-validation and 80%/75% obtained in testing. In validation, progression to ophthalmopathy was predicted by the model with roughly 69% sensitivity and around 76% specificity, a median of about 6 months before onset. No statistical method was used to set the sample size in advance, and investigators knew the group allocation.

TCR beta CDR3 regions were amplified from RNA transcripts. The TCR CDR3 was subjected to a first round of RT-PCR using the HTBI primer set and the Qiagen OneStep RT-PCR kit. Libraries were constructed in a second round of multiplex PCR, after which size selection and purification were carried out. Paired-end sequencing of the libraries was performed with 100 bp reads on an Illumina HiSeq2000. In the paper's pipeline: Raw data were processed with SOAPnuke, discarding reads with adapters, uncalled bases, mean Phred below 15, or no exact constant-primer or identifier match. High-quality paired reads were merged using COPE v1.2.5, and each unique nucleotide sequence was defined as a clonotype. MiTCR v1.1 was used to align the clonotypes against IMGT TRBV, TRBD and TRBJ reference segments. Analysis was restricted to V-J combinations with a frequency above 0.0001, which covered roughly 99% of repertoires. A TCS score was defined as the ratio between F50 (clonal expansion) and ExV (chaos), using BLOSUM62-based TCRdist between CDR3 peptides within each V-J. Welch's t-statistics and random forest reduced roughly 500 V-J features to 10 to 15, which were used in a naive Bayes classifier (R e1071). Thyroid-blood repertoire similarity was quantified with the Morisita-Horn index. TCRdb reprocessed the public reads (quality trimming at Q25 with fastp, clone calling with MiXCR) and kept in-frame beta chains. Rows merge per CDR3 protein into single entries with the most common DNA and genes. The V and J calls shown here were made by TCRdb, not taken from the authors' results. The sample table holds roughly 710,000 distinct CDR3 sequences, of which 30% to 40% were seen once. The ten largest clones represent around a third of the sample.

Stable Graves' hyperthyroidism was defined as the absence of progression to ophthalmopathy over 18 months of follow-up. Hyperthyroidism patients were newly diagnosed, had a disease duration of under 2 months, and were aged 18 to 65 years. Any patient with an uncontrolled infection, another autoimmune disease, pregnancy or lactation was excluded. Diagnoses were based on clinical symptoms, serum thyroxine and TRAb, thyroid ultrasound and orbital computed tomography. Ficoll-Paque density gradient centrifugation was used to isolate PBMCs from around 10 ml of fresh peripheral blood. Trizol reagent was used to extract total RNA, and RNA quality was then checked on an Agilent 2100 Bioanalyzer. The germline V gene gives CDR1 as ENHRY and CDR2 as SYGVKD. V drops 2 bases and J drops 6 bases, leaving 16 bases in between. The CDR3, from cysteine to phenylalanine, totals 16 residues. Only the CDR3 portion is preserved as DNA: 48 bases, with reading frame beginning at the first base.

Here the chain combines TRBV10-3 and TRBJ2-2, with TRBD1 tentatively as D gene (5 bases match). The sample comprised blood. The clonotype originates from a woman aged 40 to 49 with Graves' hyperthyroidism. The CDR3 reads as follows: CAISERQPEYSGELFF. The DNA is TGTGCCATCAGTGAGCGACAGCCGGAGTACTCCGGGGAGCTGTTTTTT.